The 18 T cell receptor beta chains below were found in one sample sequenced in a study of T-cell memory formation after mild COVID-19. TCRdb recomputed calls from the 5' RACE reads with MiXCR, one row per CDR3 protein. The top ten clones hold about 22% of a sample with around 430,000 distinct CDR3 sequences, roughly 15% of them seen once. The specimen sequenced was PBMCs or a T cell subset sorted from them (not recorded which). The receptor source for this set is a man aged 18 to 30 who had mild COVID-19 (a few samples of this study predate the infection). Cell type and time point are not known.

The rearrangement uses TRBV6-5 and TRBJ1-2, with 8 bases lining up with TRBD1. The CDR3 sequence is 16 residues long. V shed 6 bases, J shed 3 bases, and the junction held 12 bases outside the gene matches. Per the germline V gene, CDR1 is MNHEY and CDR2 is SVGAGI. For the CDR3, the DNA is TGTGCCAGCAGATATTCTGGGCAGGGGGCTCACTATGGCTACACCTTC. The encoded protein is CASRYSGQGAHYGYTF.

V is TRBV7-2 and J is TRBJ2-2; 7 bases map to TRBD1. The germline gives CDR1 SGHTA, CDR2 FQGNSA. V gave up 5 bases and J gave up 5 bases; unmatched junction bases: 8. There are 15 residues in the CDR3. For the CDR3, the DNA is TGTGCCAGCAGCCGCTCCGGGACAGAAACCGGGGAGCTGTTTTTT. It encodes CASSRSGTETGELFF.

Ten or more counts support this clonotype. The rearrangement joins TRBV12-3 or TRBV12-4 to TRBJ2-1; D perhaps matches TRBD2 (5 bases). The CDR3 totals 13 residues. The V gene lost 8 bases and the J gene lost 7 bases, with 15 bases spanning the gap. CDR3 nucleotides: TGTGCCAGCGTGAGGGCCATGCGAAATGAGCAGTTCTTC. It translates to CASVRAMRNEQFF.

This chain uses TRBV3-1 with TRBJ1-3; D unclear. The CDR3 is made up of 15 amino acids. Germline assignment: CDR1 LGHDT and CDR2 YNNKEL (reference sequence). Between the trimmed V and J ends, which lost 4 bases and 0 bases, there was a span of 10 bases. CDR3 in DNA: TGTGCCAGCAGCCTAAGGACGCTCTCTGGAAACACCATATATTTT. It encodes CASSLRTLSGNTIYF.

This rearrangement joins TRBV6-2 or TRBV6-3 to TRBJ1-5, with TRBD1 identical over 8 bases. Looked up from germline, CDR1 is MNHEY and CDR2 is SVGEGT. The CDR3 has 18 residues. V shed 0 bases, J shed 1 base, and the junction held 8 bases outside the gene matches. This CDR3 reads CASSYSRQGYSSNQPQHF. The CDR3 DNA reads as TGTGCCAGCAGTTACTCCAGACAGGGGTATTCCAGCAATCAGCCCCAGCATTTT.

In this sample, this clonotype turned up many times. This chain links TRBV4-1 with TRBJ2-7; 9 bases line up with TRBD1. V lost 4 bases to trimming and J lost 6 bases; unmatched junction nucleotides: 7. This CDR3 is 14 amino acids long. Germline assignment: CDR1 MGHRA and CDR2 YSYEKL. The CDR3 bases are TGCGCCAGCAGCCTCTACAGGGGGCTAAGCGAGCAGTACTTC. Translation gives CASSLYRGLSEQYF.

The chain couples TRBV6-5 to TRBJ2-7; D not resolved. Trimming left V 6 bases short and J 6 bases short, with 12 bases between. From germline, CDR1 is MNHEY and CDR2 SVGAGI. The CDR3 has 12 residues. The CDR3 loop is CASSHTISEQYF. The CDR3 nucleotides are TGTGCCAGCAGCCATACAATATCCGAGCAGTACTTC.

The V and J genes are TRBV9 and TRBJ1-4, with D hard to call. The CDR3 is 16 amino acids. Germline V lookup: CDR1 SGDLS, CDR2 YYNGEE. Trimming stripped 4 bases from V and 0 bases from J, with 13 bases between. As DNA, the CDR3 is TGTGCCAGCAGCCCCCGAGGAAGAGCAACTAATGAAAAACTGTTTTTT. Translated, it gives CASSPRGRATNEKLFF.

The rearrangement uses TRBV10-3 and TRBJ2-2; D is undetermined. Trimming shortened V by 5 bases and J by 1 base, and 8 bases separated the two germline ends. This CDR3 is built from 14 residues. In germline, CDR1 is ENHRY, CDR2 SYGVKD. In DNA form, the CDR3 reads TGTGCCATCAGTCCGTCGGGGAACACCGGGGAGCTGTTTTTT. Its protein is CAISPSGNTGELFF.

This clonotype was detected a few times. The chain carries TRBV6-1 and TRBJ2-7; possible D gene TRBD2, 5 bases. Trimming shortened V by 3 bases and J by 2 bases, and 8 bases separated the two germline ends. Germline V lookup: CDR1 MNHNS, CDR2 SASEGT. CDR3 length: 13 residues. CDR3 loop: CASSEAAAYEQYV. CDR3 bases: TGTGCCAGCAGTGAGGCAGCGGCCTACGAGCAGTACGTC.

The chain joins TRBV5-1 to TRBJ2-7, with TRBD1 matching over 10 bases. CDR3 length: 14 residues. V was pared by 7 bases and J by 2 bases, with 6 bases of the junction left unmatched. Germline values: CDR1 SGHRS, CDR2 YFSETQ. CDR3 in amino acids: CASGSGTGAYEQYF. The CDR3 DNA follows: TGCGCCAGCGGCTCCGGGACAGGGGCCTACGAGCAGTACTTC.

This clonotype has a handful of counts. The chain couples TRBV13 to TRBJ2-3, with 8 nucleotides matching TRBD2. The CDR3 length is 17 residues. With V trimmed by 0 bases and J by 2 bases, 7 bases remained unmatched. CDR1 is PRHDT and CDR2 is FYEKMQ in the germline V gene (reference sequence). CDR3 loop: CASSLGLSGGATDTQYF. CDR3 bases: TGTGCCAGCAGCTTAGGCTTAAGCGGGGGAGCCACAGATACGCAGTATTTT.

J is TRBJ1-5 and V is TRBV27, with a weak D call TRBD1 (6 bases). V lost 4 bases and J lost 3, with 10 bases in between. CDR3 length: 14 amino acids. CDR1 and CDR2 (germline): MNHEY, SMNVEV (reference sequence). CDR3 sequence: CASSSAGDNQPQHF. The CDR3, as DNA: TGTGCCAGCAGTTCCGCAGGGGACAATCAGCCCCAGCATTTT.

The CDR3, as DNA: TGTGCCATCAGTGAGTCGATCAGCCCAGCCTCTGGGGCCAACGTCCTGACTTTC. The encoded protein is CAISESISPASGANVLTF. J is TRBJ2-6 and V is TRBV10-3; D remains unclear. This CDR3 comprises 18 residues. V shed 0 bases and J shed 0 bases, with 12 bases lying between them. CDR1 ENHRY and CDR2 SYGVKD come from the germline V gene.

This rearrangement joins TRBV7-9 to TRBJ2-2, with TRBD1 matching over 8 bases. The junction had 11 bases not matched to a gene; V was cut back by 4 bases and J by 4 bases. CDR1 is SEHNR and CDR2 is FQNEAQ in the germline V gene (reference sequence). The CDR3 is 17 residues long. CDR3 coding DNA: TGTGCCAGCAGCTCCGACAGGGGCGCGGTACCCACCGGGGAGCTGTTTTTT. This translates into CASSSDRGAVPTGELFF. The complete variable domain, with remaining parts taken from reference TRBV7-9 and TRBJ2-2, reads DTGVSQNPRHKITKRGQNVTFRCDPISEHNRLYWYRQTLGQGPEFLTYFQNEAQLEKSRLLSDRFSAERPKGSFSTLEIQRTEQGDSAMYLCASSSDRGAVPTGELFFGEGSRLTVL.

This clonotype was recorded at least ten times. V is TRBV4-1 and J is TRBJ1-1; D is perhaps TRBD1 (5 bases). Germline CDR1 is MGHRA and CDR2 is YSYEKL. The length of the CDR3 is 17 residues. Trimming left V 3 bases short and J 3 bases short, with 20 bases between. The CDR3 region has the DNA TGCGCCAGCAGCCACCGGGGGAAGACGGCAGAGGACACTGAAGCTTTCTTT. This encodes CASSHRGKTAEDTEAFF.

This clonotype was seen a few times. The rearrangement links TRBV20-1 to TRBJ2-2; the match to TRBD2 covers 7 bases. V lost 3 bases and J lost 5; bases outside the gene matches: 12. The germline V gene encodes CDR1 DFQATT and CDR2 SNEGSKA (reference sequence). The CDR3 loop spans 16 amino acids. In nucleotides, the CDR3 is TGCAGTGCTAGTAGATCTTCAGCGGGACCAACCGGGGAGCTGTTTTTT. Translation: CSASRSSAGPTGELFF.

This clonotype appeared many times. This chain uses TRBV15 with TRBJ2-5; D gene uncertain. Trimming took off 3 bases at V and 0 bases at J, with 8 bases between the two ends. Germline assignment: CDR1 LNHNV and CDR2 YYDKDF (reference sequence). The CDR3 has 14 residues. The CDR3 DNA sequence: TGTGCCACCAGCAGCGGACGGGACCAAGAGACCCAGTACTTC. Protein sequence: CATSSGRDQETQYF.